This record covers a single T cell receptor (beta chain). The ends were cut back, 0 bases at V and 6 bases at J, with 13 bases in the middle. Germline V gene lookup returns CDR1 SGHRS and CDR2 YFSETQ. The CDR3 covers 15 residues. The data were obtained in a study of T cell changes during pregnancy in multiple sclerosis. Data came from immunoSEQ multiplex PCR; TCRdb stores just in-frame clones and leaves some out. The data show 58,000 or so clones, 90% seen once. The sequence derives from a female donor in good health, enrolled as a control in a pregnancy study. The starting material was peripheral blood, obtained in the first trimester of pregnancy. The J gene is TRBJ2-1, the V gene TRBV5-1; unclear D gene. The CDR3: CASSLATTRANEQFF. The DNA for the CDR3 is TGCGCCAGCAGCTTGGCCACTACTCGTGCCAATGAGCAGTTCTTC.